Below are 28 T cell receptor beta chains sequenced from a single sample in a study of PD-1 blockade in mismatch repair-deficient tumors. The repertoire was sequenced with immunoSEQ multiplex PCR; TCRdb's copy has only in-frame clones and lacks some. The sample holds over 30,000 clones, roughly 80% seen once. The sequencing here drew on PBMCs, taken around 6 weeks after starting pembrolizumab. These receptors originate from an adult with mismatch repair-deficient cancer.

As concerns this clone: This may stem from a read error, because a much larger clone lies one nucleotide away. CDR3 DNA sequence: TGTGCCAGCAGCTTAGTAGGGGGCCCCCAGCATTTT. Translated, it gives CASSLVGGPQHF. The chain uses TRBV7-9 and TRBJ1-5; TRBD1 matches 7 bases. V shed 1 base, J shed 10 bases, and the junction held 1 base outside the gene matches. The length of the CDR3 is 12 residues. Germline V gene lookup returns CDR1 SEHNR and CDR2 FQNEAQ (reference sequence).

The CDR3 region has the DNA TGTGCCAGCAGCAGCGGGATCTCCTACGAGCAGTACTTC. It translates to CASSSGISYEQYF. The chain carries TRBV6-1 and TRBJ2-7, with 7 bases fitting TRBD2. The junction had 2 bases not matched to a gene; V was cut back by 6 bases and J by 0 bases. CDR1 MNHNS and CDR2 SASEGT come from the germline V gene. The CDR3 sequence is 13 residues long.

The rearrangement links TRBV9 to TRBJ2-1; 7 bases fit TRBD1. CDR1 and CDR2 (germline): SGDLS, YYNGEE. The trim removed 4 bases at V and 1 base at J, leaving 5 bases unmatched. CDR3 length: 15 amino acids. The CDR3 spells CASSPTGISYNEQFF. CDR3 sequence (DNA): TGTGCCAGCAGCCCGACAGGGATTTCCTACAATGAGCAGTTCTTC.

The genes are TRBV10-3 and TRBJ1-4; 10 bases line up with TRBD1. This CDR3 is 17 amino acids long. Germline V CDR1 and CDR2: ENHRY, SYGVKD. The trim removed 4 bases at V and 0 bases at J, leaving 5 bases unmatched. The CDR3 region is CAISGTGGDATNEKLFF. CDR3 nucleotides: TGTGCCATCAGTGGGACAGGGGGAGATGCAACTAATGAAAAACTGTTTTTT.

The chain couples TRBV5-6 to TRBJ1-1; TRBD1 agrees at 8 bases. In germline, CDR1 is SGHDT, CDR2 YYEEEE. The CDR3 loop spans 16 amino acids. Trimming at V came to 2 bases and at J to 5 bases, leaving 11 bases not matched to a gene. The CDR3 bases are TGTGCCAGCAGCTTCCGGGACAGGCTACTTCGGACTGAAGCTTTCTTT. Encoded protein: CASSFRDRLLRTEAFF. Using reference TRBV5-6 and TRBJ1-1 for the parts outside the CDR3, the full variable domain is DAGVTQSPTHLIKTRGQQVTLRCSPKSGHDTVSWYQQALGQGPQFIFQYYEEEERQRGNFPDRFSGHQFPNYSSELNVNALLLGDSALYLCASSFRDRLLRTEAFFGQGTRLTVV.

The V and J genes are TRBV7-8 and TRBJ2-3; TRBD2 matches at 13 bases. V dropped 4 bases and J dropped 6; count of bases not matched to a gene: 7. Looked up from germline, CDR1 is SGHVS and CDR2 is FQNEAQ. The CDR3 runs to 16 residues. DNA of the CDR3: TGTGCCAGCAGCTCTCGAGGGACTAGCGGGGCGGATACGCAGTATTTT. Its translation: CASSSRGTSGADTQYF.

V and J are TRBV28 and TRBJ2-5, with D possibly being TRBD1 (6 bases). Per germline, CDR1 MDHEN and CDR2 SYDVKM. This CDR3 has 16 residues. V was pared by 6 bases and J by 4 bases, with 21 bases between. The CDR3 loop reads CASRPTLGQGLETQYF. CDR3 sequence (DNA): TGTGCCAGCAGACCCACCCTGGGGCAGGGGCTAGAGACCCAGTACTTC.

CDR3: CASRGTRNEQFF. The CDR3 DNA follows: TGTGCCAGCAGGGGGACTCGAAATGAGCAGTTCTTC. The rearrangement links TRBV28 to TRBJ2-1; possible D gene TRBD2, 6 bases. There are 12 residues in the CDR3. CDR1 is MDHEN and CDR2 is SYDVKM in the germline V gene. V was shortened by 6 bases and J by 7 bases, with 10 bases between the two germline ends.

This chain connects TRBV2 to TRBJ2-3; no clear D gene. Germline CDR1 SNHLY, CDR2 FYNNEI. This CDR3 has 12 residues. V was pared by 6 bases and J by 0 bases, with 4 bases between. The chain's CDR3 is CASRSSTDTQYF. The DNA for the CDR3 is TGTGCCAGCAGATCTAGCACAGATACGCAGTATTTT. Full variable domain (outside the CDR3, taken from reference TRBV2 and TRBJ2-3): EPEVTQTPSHQVTQMGQEVILRCVPISNHLYFYWYRQILGQKVEFLVSFYNNEISEKSEIFDDQFSVERPDGSNFTLKIRSTKLEDSAMYFCASRSSTDTQYFGPGTRLTVL.

The chain joins TRBV7-8 to TRBJ1-5; 8 bases align to TRBD1. Germline V gene lookup returns CDR1 SGHVS and CDR2 FQNEAQ. Trimming at V came to 8 bases and at J to 6 bases, leaving 6 bases not matched to a gene. The CDR3 consists of 13 residues. CDR3 in amino acids: CASGAGGFQPQHF. Here the CDR3 DNA reads TGTGCCAGCGGGGCAGGGGGCTTTCAGCCCCAGCATTTT.

This chain connects TRBV28 to TRBJ2-7; 7 positions agree with TRBD2. The CDR3 totals 13 residues. Germline CDR1 and CDR2: MDHEN and SYDVKM. Germline trimming cut 6 bases from V and 2 bases from J; bases unmatched to any gene: 4. The CDR3 loop reads CASSPGGAYEQYF. In nucleotides, the CDR3 is TGTGCCAGCAGCCCTGGGGGGGCCTACGAGCAGTACTTC.

The chain employs TRBV28 and TRBJ1-4; no clear D gene. Per germline, CDR1 MDHEN and CDR2 SYDVKM. The CDR3 sequence is 19 residues long. Trimming took off 7 bases at V and 3 bases at J, with 27 bases between the two ends. The CDR3 region is CASTGPGSGEVISNEKLFF. CDR3 DNA: TGTGCCAGCACCGGCCCGGGCAGCGGGGAGGTTATATCTAATGAAAAACTGTTTTTT.

This sequence joins TRBV19 and TRBJ2-6; the D gene is possibly TRBD1 (6 bases). The CDR3 covers 19 residues. Germline V gene data show CDR1 as LNHDA and CDR2 as SQIVND (reference sequence). Deletions cut 5 bases from V and 0 bases from J, with 20 bases between. The CDR3 here is CASSSLDRPLSSGANVLTF. In DNA, the CDR3 is TGTGCCAGTAGTTCTCTTGACAGGCCACTTTCCTCTGGGGCCAACGTCCTGACTTTC.

The chain uses TRBV5-4 and TRBJ2-7, with 7 bases matching TRBD1. Trimming cost V 2 bases and J 2 bases; bases outside gene matches: 10. Germline V lookup: CDR1 SGHNT, CDR2 YYREEE (reference sequence). This CDR3 is 16 amino acids long. CDR3 region: CASSFPRTGLPYEQYF. The CDR3 bases are TGTGCCAGCAGCTTCCCCCGGACAGGTCTACCCTACGAGCAGTACTTC.

The J gene is TRBJ2-7, the V gene TRBV19; no reliable D call. Trimming stripped 8 bases from V and 1 base from J, with 21 bases between. This CDR3 contains 16 residues. Germline V gene data show CDR1 as LNHDA and CDR2 as SQIVND (reference sequence). CDR3 nucleotides: TGTGCCAGTTGCGAAGCGCCGCAACAACCGTCCTACGAGCAGTACTTC. Translation: CASCEAPQQPSYEQYF.

The chain combines TRBV27 with TRBJ1-1; D gene unclear. V was cut by 0 bases and J by 4 bases, with 15 bases left in between. There are 16 residues in the CDR3. Germline CDR1 reads MNHEY; CDR2 reads SMNVEV (reference sequence). DNA of the CDR3: TGTGCCAGCAGTTTATCCGGGCAGAGGAGGGCCACTGAAGCTTTCTTT. Protein product: CASSLSGQRRATEAFF.

In its sample, this clone was seen a few times. J is TRBJ2-7 and V is TRBV2; 9 bases fit TRBD1. Germline trimming cut 5 bases from V and 7 bases from J; bases unmatched to any gene: 9. Per germline, CDR1 SNHLY and CDR2 FYNNEI. The CDR3 has 14 residues. The CDR3 nucleotides read TGTGCCAGCAGTAGGGACAGGGAAGATTTAGAGCAGTACTTC. It codes for CASSRDREDLEQYF.

The rearrangement links TRBV28 to TRBJ2-4; the D is unclear. The V gene's germline CDR1 is MDHEN and CDR2 SYDVKM. CDR3 size: 13 residues. With 2 bases removed from V and 10 bases from J, the gap between germline ends came to 12 bases. DNA of the CDR3: TGTGCCAGCAGTTTACCCCAGCGTCGGATTCAGTACTTC. The encoded protein is CASSLPQRRIQYF.

This chain uses TRBV5-1 with TRBJ2-3; 7 positions match TRBD2. With 6 bases clipped from V and 0 bases from J, the junction kept 10 bases outside the gene matches. Per the germline V gene, CDR1 is SGHRS and CDR2 is YFSETQ. The CDR3 consists of 16 residues. CDR3 in amino acids: CASTRASGTSTDTQYF. The CDR3 DNA is TGCGCCAGCACCCGGGCTAGCGGAACTAGCACAGATACGCAGTATTTT. Full variable domain (missing parts from reference TRBV5-1 and TRBJ2-3): KAGVTQTPRYLIKTRGQQVTLSCSPISGHRSVSWYQQTPGQGLQFLFEYFSETQRNKGNFPGRFSGRQFSNSRSEMNVSTLELGDSALYLCASTRASGTSTDTQYFGPGTRLTVL.

This clone is medium-sized in the sample. The rearrangement uses TRBV27 and TRBJ2-3, with D possibly being TRBD1 (5 bases). Germline CDR1 MNHEY, CDR2 SMNVEV (reference sequence). V lost 6 bases, J lost 2 bases, and 15 bases lay in between. The CDR3 is 15 residues long. CDR3 residues: CASRWTLSSTDTQYF. CDR3 sequence (DNA): TGTGCCAGCAGATGGACACTATCGTCCACAGATACGCAGTATTTT.

This chain joins TRBV11-2 and TRBJ2-3; no firm D call. V was clipped by 2 bases and J by 5 bases, with 5 bases between them. CDR3 length: 12 residues. Germline CDR1 and CDR2: SGHAT and FQNNGV. The CDR3 is CASSLQRDTQYF. DNA of the CDR3: TGTGCCAGCAGCTTACAGCGAGATACGCAGTATTTT.

The chain carries TRBV9 and TRBJ2-3, with 8 bases that match TRBD2. The CDR3 loop spans 14 amino acids. The V and J ends lost 5 bases and 5 bases, in that order; junction bases with no gene match: 7. The germline V gene has CDR1 SGDLS and CDR2 YYNGEE. As DNA, the CDR3 is TGTGCCAGCAGTCTTAGCGGGAAATTAGATACGCAGTATTTT. Its protein is CASSLSGKLDTQYF.

The rearrangement links TRBV7-8 to TRBJ1-1, with D possibly being TRBD1 (5 bases). V lost 4 bases and J lost 4, with 19 bases in between. This CDR3 comprises 16 residues. Germline-derived CDR1 and CDR2 are SGHVS and FQNEAQ. The DNA of the CDR3 is TGTGCCAGCAGCTCCCAGGGCCCCGGGGAGGGCACTGAAGCTTTCTTT. Translated, it gives CASSSQGPGEGTEAFF.

The sample holds a few counts of this clone. The chain recombines TRBV7-3 with TRBJ1-2; D may be TRBD1 (5 bases). The CDR3 loop spans 13 amino acids. V shed 2 bases and J shed 4 bases, with 8 bases lying between them. Looked up from germline, CDR1 is SGHTA and CDR2 is FQGTGA. As DNA, the CDR3 is TGTGCCAGCAGCTTAGGGGGGTCCTATGGCTACACCTTC. Its protein is CASSLGGSYGYTF.

This clone was seen once. V gene TRBV19 combines with J gene TRBJ2-1, with 8 bases identical to TRBD1. J gave up 5 bases and V 6 bases, and 3 bases lay outside the gene matches. The CDR3 length is 13 residues. Germline V lookup: CDR1 LNHDA, CDR2 SQIVND (reference sequence). The CDR3 here is CASRGRGHNEQFF. Here the CDR3 DNA reads TGTGCCAGTAGGGGCAGGGGGCACAATGAGCAGTTCTTC.

This sequence joins TRBV4-1 and TRBJ2-3; 14 bases line up with TRBD2. This CDR3 is built from 13 residues. Germline values: CDR1 MGHRA, CDR2 YSYEKL. J gave up 5 bases and V 9 bases, and 1 base lay outside the gene matches. The CDR3 spells CASGLAGGDTQYF. CDR3 nucleotide sequence: TGCGCCAGTGGACTAGCGGGAGGAGATACGCAGTATTTT.

V and J are TRBV5-4 and TRBJ1-1; 7 bases map to TRBD1. This CDR3 has 16 amino acids. Looked up from germline, CDR1 is SGHNT and CDR2 is YYREEE (reference sequence). With V trimmed by 7 bases and J by 0 bases, 12 bases remained unmatched. CDR3 amino acids: CASGAGQPNMNTEAFF. In nucleotides, the CDR3 is TGTGCCAGCGGGGCGGGACAGCCCAACATGAACACTGAAGCTTTCTTT.

The rearrangement links TRBV6-5 to TRBJ1-5; D gene unclear. The length of the CDR3 is 14 residues. Germline assignment: CDR1 MNHEY and CDR2 SVGAGI. V lost 0 bases and J lost 5, with 8 bases in between. In nucleotides, the CDR3 is TGTGCCAGCAGTTACTCCCGGGATGATCAGCCCCAGCATTTT. This translates into CASSYSRDDQPQHF.